Listed below are T cell receptor beta chains from one sample, sequenced in a study of T cells after yellow fever vaccination. TCRdb called the 5' RACE reads again in MiXCR, with one record for every CDR3 protein. In the table there are 340,000 or so distinct CDR3 sequences, about an eighth of which are singletons. Sequencing used CD4+ T cells sorted from PBMCs, obtained 15 days after the yellow fever booster vaccination. These receptors were collected from a man between 18 and 29 years old who received the YFV17D yellow fever vaccine. Both conserved end residues are part of each CDR3. The order of the fields is V gene, CDR3 length, D gene, J gene, clone size, CDR3 DNA, CDR3 protein. D genes are given only for firm matches. Clone sizes are given selectively: once, few, many, or a class where the clone is expanded.

TRBV12-3/TRBV12-4	12	.	TRBJ2-5	.	TGTGCCAGCAGGGGCCTGTCGGAGACCCAGTACTTC	CASRGLSETQYF
TRBV7-2	14	.	TRBJ1-5	few	TGTGCCAGCAGCTTAGGTTCCCTCAATCAGCCCCAGCATTTT	CASSLGSLNQPQHF
TRBV5-1	16	TRBD1	TRBJ1-2	.	TGCGCCAGCAGCTTATCCGGGACAGGGTCGGGCTATGGCTACACCTTC	CASSLSGTGSGYGYTF
TRBV5-1	15	.	TRBJ1-3	few	TGCGCCAGCAGCTTGGGGGTTACCTCTGGAAACACCATATATTTT	CASSLGVTSGNTIYF
TRBV9	13	.	TRBJ1-4	few	TGTGCCAGCAGCGGGGAGGGTCGCGGAAAACTGTTTTTT	CASSGEGRGKLFF
TRBV5-1	15	TRBD1	TRBJ2-5	.	TGCGCCAGCAGCTCGGGACAGGGCTCACAAGAGACCCAGTACTTC	CASSSGQGSQETQYF
TRBV7-2	14	.	TRBJ1-2	.	TGTGCCAGCAGCTTTTGGAAGACGGACTATGGCTACACCTTC	CASSFWKTDYGYTF
TRBV12-3/TRBV12-4	13	.	TRBJ1-1	many	TGTGCCAGCAGTCGGAACAGTAACACTGAAGCTTTCTTT	CASSRNSNTEAFF
TRBV27	13	.	TRBJ1-1	.	TGTGCCAGCAATAAACGGGAGAACACTGAAGCTTTCTTT	CASNKRENTEAFF
TRBV7-9	15	.	TRBJ2-3	few	TGTGCCAGCAGCCACCGACGGGGGGCCACAGATACGCAGTATTTT	CASSHRRGATDTQYF
TRBV7-8	16	.	TRBJ1-2	.	TGTGCCAGCAGCTTGACAGACCCGAAGAGTAACTATGGCTACACCTTC	CASSLTDPKSNYGYTF
TRBV20-1	13	.	TRBJ1-4	.	TGCAGTGCTAGACGCGCATCGGATGAAAAACTGTTTTTT	CSARRASDEKLFF
TRBV28	15	TRBD1	TRBJ1-2	.	TGTGCCAGCAGCGGGGGGGGCGGGGACAGGGGAACTTACACCTTC	CASSGGGGDRGTYTF
TRBV11-2	15	.	TRBJ2-3	.	TGTGCCAGCAGCTTAGGGACTCCTACCACAGATACGCAGTATTTT	CASSLGTPTTDTQYF
TRBV7-2	16	TRBD2	TRBJ2-1	.	TGTGCCAGCAGCTCAAGACTAGCGGGGGGGCCGGATGAGCAGTTCTTC	CASSSRLAGGPDEQFF
TRBV7-9	13	.	TRBJ2-7	.	TGTGCCAGCAGTAATCGGCCCCCCTACGAGCAGTACTTC	CASSNRPPYEQYF
TRBV20-1	14	TRBD2	TRBJ2-4	few	TGCAGTGCTAGGGTAGCGGGGCGGGAAAACATTCAGTACTTC	CSARVAGRENIQYF